Following are 5 T cell receptor beta chains from one sample sequenced in a study of blood T cell repertoires in COVID-19. The protocol was immunoSEQ multiplex PCR, while the TCRdb copy is restricted to in-frame clones and leaves out a portion. The sample carries 200,000 to 250,000 clones, about nine tenths recorded once. Sequencing was done on a sample of peripheral blood. The receptors derive from a woman aged 55-69 years with acute or convalescent COVID-19.

The chain is built from TRBV5-8 and TRBJ1-2, with a weak D call TRBD1 (5 bases). CDR3 length: 13 amino acids. Germline CDR1 SGHTS, CDR2 YDEGEE. V dropped 1 base and J dropped 8 bases, with 12 bases sitting between them. DNA for the CDR3: TGTGCCAGCAGCTTGCCAGGGATGCAAGGCTACACCTTC. The encoded protein is CASSLPGMQGYTF.

This clone came up a few times. This chain uses TRBV6-4 with TRBJ1-6; weak D call: TRBD1 (5 bases). The germline gives CDR1 MRHNA, CDR2 SNTAGT. This CDR3 has 13 residues. Deletions cut 5 bases from V and 7 bases from J, with 9 bases between. The DNA for the CDR3 is TGTGCCAGCAGTACCGGGGGGAATTCACCCCTCCACTTT. Translation gives CASSTGGNSPLHF.

The V gene is TRBV7-2, the J gene TRBJ2-4, with 8 bases matching TRBD1. The J segment lost 2 bases and the V segment lost 2 bases, leaving 5 bases of the junction unmatched. The CDR3 consists of 16 residues. Germline values: CDR1 SGHTA, CDR2 FQGNSA. CDR3 sequence reads: CASSLKQGGTKNIQYF. The CDR3 coding sequence is TGTGCCAGCAGCTTAAAACAGGGGGGAACCAAAAACATTCAGTACTTC. Based on the CDR3 plus reference TRBV7-2 and TRBJ2-4, the full variable domain is GAGVSQSPSNKVTEKGKDVELRCDPISGHTALYWYRQSLGQGLEFLIYFQGNSAPDKSGLPSDRFSAERTGGSVSTLTIQRTQQEDSAVYLCASSLKQGGTKNIQYFGAGTRLSVL.

The chain employs TRBV10-3 and TRBJ2-7, with 9 bases matching TRBD1. Per germline, CDR1 ENHRY and CDR2 SYGVKD. V lost 6 bases and J lost 5; bases outside the gene matches: 2. This CDR3 has 12 residues. DNA of the CDR3: TGTGCCATCAGCAGGGACAGGGACGAGCAGTACTTC. This gives the protein CAISRDRDEQYF.

The chain carries TRBV7-9 and TRBJ1-4, with TRBD1 matching 7 bases. Looked up from germline, CDR1 is SEHNR and CDR2 is FQNEAQ (reference sequence). The CDR3 has 13 amino acids. V trimming: 1 base; J trimming: 8 bases; junction bases outside the gene matches: 1. The CDR3 loop reads CASSLDRGEKLFF. The CDR3 coding sequence is TGTGCCAGCAGCTTAGACAGGGGAGAAAAACTGTTTTTT.